Below, 11 T cell receptor beta chains from the same sample are listed, as sequenced in a study of cytomegalovirus exposure and HLA in healthy donors. 13 Jbeta primers and 60 Vbeta primers were used for the PCR. TCRdb's table, derived via immunoSEQ multiplex PCR, lists solely in-frame clones and lacks some. Of 210,000 or so clones in the sample, approximately 78% were seen once. Sequenced sample: PBMCs. These receptors were taken from a boy under 18 in good health and CMV-seronegative.

The chain links TRBV5-1 to TRBJ1-1; TRBD1 is a possible D gene (5 bases). Germline lookup yields CDR1 SGHRS and CDR2 YFSETQ. V lost 4 bases and J 1 base, leaving 11 bases between the germline ends. The CDR3 is 14 amino acids. The CDR3 reads CASSPDRPNTEAFF. CDR3 bases: TGCGCCAGCAGCCCCGACAGACCGAACACTGAAGCTTTCTTT.

This clone was found once. This sequence joins TRBV5-1 and TRBJ1-1; no definite D call. The V end lost 2 bases, the J end lost 1 base, and 6 bases lay between the germline ends. The CDR3 has 13 residues. The V gene's germline CDR1 is SGHRS and CDR2 YFSETQ. CDR3: CASSFAGNTEAFF. DNA for the CDR3: TGCGCCAGCAGCTTTGCAGGGAACACTGAAGCTTTCTTT.

Written as DNA, the CDR3 is TGTGCCAGCAGTAAGACAGGGCCGACGGGCTACACCTTC. Protein sequence: CASSKTGPTGYTF. This chain connects TRBV6-5 to TRBJ1-2, with TRBD1 matching over 7 bases. Losses at the gene ends were 5 bases for V and 8 bases for J; bases not matched to a gene: 8. This CDR3 is 13 amino acids long. CDR1 is MNHEY, CDR2 SVGAGI, per germline.

The rearrangement links TRBV2 to TRBJ1-2, with 8 positions matching TRBD1. The CDR3 extends over 15 amino acids. Trimming removed 4 bases from V and 8 bases from J; junction bases left unmatched: 12. CDR1 and CDR2 from the germline V gene are SNHLY and FYNNEI. The CDR3 DNA reads as TGTGCCAGCAGTGTTCGCGGGCAGGGGGCCTGGGGCTACACCTTC. It yields the protein CASSVRGQGAWGYTF.

The chain has TRBV5-1 and TRBJ2-7; 11 bases line up with TRBD2. Germline V gene lookup returns CDR1 SGHRS and CDR2 YFSETQ. V shed 4 bases, J shed 0 bases, and the junction held 6 bases outside the gene matches. CDR3 length: 16 residues. CDR3 DNA: TGCGCCAGCAGCGCATATACTAGCGGGGGCTCCTACGAGCAGTACTTC. Translation gives CASSAYTSGGSYEQYF.

The CDR3 coding sequence is TGTGCCAGCAGAGTGAAGGGGGGGCGACATGGCTACACCTTC. It specifies CASRVKGGRHGYTF. The rearrangement links TRBV2 to TRBJ1-2; possible D gene TRBD1, 6 bases. Germline V CDR1 and CDR2: SNHLY, FYNNEI. Trimming took 6 bases from V and 6 from J, leaving 17 bases between them. The CDR3 length is 14 residues. The full variable domain, completed using reference TRBV2 and TRBJ1-2, is EPEVTQTPSHQVTQMGQEVILRCVPISNHLYFYWYRQILGQKVEFLVSFYNNEISEKSEIFDDQFSVERPDGSNFTLKIRSTKLEDSAMYFCASRVKGGRHGYTFGSGTRLTVV.

J is TRBJ1-2 and V is TRBV4-1, with 7 bases matching TRBD1. V shed 1 base, J shed 8 bases, and the junction held 16 bases outside the gene matches. The CDR3 consists of 17 residues. Germline V lookup: CDR1 MGHRA, CDR2 YSYEKL. CDR3 nucleotide sequence: TGCGCCAGCAGCCAAGGAATAGGACAGGCGTTGCCTAGGGGCTACACCTTC. Protein product: CASSQGIGQALPRGYTF.

The V and J genes are TRBV4-2 and TRBJ2-7; maybe TRBD2 (6 bases). Germline CDR1 reads LGHNA; CDR2 reads YNFKEQ. V shed 2 bases and J shed 3 bases, with 8 bases lying between them. The CDR3 extends over 13 amino acids. CDR3 sequence reads: CASSQMGLYEQYF. CDR3 bases: TGTGCCAGCAGCCAAATGGGACTCTACGAGCAGTACTTC.

This chain joins TRBV15 and TRBJ1-6, with 7 bases identical to TRBD1. The V and J ends lost 0 bases and 6 bases, in that order; junction bases with no gene match: 11. The CDR3 sequence is 18 residues long. Germline V gene sequence: CDR1 LNHNV, CDR2 YYDKDF (reference sequence). The CDR3: CATSRELQGKVVNSPLHF. The DNA of the CDR3 is TGTGCCACCAGCAGAGAACTACAGGGGAAAGTGGTTAATTCACCCCTCCACTTT.

This chain links TRBV30 with TRBJ2-1; 10 bases are shared with TRBD2. This CDR3 region has 14 residues. The germline gives CDR1 GTSNPN, CDR2 SVGIG (reference sequence). V shed 2 bases and J 4 bases; nucleotides not matched to a gene: 2. CDR3 region: CAWSPSGSYNEQFF. The CDR3, as DNA: TGTGCCTGGAGTCCTAGCGGGAGTTACAATGAGCAGTTCTTC.

The V call is TRBV10-3, the J call TRBJ2-2, with TRBD1 identical over 7 bases. Germline CDR1 ENHRY, CDR2 SYGVKD. This CDR3 region has 14 residues. V was pared by 6 bases and J by 5 bases, with 6 bases of the junction left unmatched. The CDR3 bases are TGTGCCATCAGCGGGAACAGGGGAACCGGGGAGCTGTTTTTT. Its translation is CAISGNRGTGELFF.